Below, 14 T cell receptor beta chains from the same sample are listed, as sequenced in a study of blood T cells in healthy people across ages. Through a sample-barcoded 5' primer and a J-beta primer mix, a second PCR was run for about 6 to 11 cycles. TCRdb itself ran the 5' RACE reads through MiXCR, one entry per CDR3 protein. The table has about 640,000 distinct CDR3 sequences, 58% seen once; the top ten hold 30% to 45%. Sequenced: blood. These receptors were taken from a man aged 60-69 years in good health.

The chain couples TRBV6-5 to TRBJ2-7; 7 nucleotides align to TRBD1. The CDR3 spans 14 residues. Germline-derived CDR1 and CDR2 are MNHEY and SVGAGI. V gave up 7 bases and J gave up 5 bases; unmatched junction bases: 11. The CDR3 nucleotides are TGTGCCAGCACCAACGACAGGGATGGCCACGAGCAGTACTTC. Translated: CASTNDRDGHEQYF.

The CDR3 nucleotides read TGTGCCAGCACACCGGGACAGGCGAACACTGAAGCTTTCTTT. It specifies CASTPGQANTEAFF. The V and J genes are TRBV6-1 and TRBJ1-1; 8 nucleotides align to TRBD1. The CDR3 contains 14 residues. Germline CDR1 MNHNS, CDR2 SASEGT. The ends lost 7 bases at V and 1 base at J; junction bases unmatched: 5.

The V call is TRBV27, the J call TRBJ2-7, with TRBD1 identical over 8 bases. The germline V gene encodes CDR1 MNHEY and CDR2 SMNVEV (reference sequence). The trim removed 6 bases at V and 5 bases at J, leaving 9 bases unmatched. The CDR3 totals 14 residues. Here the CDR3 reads CASSRTGKLHEQYF. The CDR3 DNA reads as TGTGCCAGCAGCCGGACAGGGAAGCTCCACGAGCAGTACTTC.

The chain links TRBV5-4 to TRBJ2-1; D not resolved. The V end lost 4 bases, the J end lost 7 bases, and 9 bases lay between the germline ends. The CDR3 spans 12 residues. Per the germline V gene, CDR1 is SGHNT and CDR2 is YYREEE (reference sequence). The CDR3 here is CASSTQRNEQFF. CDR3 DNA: TGTGCCAGCAGCACCCAAAGGAATGAGCAGTTCTTC.

CDR3 DNA: TGTGCCAGCAGTACAGGGGGCGGGAGGGGCTACACCTTC. Encoded protein: CASSTGGGRGYTF. This chain joins TRBV12-3 or TRBV12-4 and TRBJ1-2; the match to TRBD1 covers 9 bases. The CDR3 spans 13 residues. J was trimmed by 8 bases and V by 5 bases; bases with no gene match: 6.

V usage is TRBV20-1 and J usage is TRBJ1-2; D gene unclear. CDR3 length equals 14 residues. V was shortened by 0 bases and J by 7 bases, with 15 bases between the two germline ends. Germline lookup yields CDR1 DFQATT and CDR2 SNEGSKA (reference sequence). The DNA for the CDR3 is TGCAGTGCTAGAGAGGGAGGGATTACCCGTGGCTACACCTTC. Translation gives CSAREGGITRGYTF.

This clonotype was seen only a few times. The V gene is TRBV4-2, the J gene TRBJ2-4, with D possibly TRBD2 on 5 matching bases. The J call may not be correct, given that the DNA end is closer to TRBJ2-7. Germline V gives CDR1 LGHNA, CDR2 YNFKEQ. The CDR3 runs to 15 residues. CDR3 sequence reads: CASSQMLATGYEQYF. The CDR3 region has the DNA TGTGCCAGCAGCCAGATGCTAGCTACGGGGTACGAGCAGTACTTC.

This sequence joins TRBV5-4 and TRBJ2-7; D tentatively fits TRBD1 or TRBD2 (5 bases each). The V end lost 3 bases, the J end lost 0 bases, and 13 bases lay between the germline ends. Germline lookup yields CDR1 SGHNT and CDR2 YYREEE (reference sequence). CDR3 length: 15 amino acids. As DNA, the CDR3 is TGTGCCAGCAGCTCGGGGCCAGGGACCTCCTACGAGCAGTACTTC. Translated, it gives CASSSGPGTSYEQYF.

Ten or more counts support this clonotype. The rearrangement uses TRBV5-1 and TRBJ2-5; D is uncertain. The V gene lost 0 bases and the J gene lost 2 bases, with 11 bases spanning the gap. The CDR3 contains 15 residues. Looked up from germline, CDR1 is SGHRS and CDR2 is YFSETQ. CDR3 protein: CASSLAPGRQETQYF. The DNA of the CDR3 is TGCGCCAGCAGCTTGGCGCCAGGACGACAAGAGACCCAGTACTTC.

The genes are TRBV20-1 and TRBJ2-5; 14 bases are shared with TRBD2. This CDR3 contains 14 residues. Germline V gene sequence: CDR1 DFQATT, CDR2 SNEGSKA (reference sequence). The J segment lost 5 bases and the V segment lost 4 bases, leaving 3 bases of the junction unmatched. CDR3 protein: CSAIGTSGGETQYF. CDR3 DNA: TGCAGTGCTATTGGGACTAGCGGGGGTGAGACCCAGTACTTC.

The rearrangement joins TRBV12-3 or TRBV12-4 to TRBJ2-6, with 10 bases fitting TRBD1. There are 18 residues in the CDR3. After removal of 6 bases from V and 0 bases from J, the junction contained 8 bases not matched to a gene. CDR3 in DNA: TGTGCCAGCAGCCTCCGACAGGGGGCGAGCTCTGGGGCCAACGTCCTGACTTTC. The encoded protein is CASSLRQGASSGANVLTF.

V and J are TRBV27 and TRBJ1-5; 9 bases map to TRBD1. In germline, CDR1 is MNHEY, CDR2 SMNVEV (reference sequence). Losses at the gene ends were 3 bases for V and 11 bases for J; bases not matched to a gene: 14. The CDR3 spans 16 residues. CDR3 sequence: CASSLDRGFLISTQHF. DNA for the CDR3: TGTGCCAGCAGTTTGGACAGGGGATTTTTAATTTCGACCCAGCATTTT.

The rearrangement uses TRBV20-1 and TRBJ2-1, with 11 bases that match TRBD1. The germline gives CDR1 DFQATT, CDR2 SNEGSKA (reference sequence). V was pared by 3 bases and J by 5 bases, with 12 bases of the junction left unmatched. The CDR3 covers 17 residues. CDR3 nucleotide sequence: TGCAGTGCTAGCACTTATTCCGGGACAGGGGGAAACAATGAGCAGTTCTTC. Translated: CSASTYSGTGGNNEQFF.

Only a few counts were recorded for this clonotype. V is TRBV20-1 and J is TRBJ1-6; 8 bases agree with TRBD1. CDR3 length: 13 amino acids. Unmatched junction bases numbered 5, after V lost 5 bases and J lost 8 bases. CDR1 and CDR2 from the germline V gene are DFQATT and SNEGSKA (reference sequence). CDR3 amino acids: CSADRGLDSPLHF. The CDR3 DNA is TGCAGTGCTGACAGGGGACTCGATTCACCCCTCCACTTT.